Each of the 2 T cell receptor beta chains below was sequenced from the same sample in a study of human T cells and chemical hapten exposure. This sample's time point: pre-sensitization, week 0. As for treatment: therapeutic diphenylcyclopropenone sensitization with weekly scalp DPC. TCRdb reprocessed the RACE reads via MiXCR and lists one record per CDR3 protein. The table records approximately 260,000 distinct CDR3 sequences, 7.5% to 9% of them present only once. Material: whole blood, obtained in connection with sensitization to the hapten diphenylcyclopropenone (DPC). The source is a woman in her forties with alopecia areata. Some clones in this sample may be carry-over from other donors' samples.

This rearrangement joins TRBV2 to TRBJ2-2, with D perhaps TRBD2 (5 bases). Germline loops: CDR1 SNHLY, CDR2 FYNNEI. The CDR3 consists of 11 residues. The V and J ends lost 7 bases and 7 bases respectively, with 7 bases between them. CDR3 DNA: TGTGCCAGCACGGGGTACGGGGAGCTGTTTTTT. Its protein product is CASTGYGELFF.

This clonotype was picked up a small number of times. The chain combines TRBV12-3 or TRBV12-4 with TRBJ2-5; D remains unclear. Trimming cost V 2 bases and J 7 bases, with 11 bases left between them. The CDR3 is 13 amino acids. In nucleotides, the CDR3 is TGTGCCAGCAGTTTATCAGGCATCTGGACCCAGTACTTC. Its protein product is CASSLSGIWTQYF.